The T cell receptor (beta chain) described here comes from a study of cytomegalovirus exposure and HLA in healthy donors. In the PCR, 60 Vbeta and 13 Jbeta primers were used. Some clones are missing from TCRdb's copy, which holds only in-frame ones; the method was immunoSEQ multiplex PCR. The data show 90,000 to 100,000 clones, more than 60% seen once. The source is a man aged 25 to 40 in good health and CMV-seronegative. The sequencing input was PBMCs.

The CDR3 coding sequence is TGCGCCAGCAGCTTGGCCGCCGCGGGGGGAAGCCGAGAGACCCAGTACTTC. Translation gives CASSLAAAGGSRETQYF. This chain connects TRBV5-1 to TRBJ2-5; 8 nucleotides line up with TRBD2. The germline CDR1 and CDR2 sequences are SGHRS and YFSETQ. Unmatched junction bases numbered 11, after V lost 0 bases and J lost 4 bases. The CDR3 extends over 17 amino acids. The complete variable domain, with remaining parts taken from reference TRBV5-1 and TRBJ2-5, reads KAGVTQTPRYLIKTRGQQVTLSCSPISGHRSVSWYQQTPGQGLQFLFEYFSETQRNKGNFPGRFSGRQFSNSRSEMNVSTLELGDSALYLCASSLAAAGGSRETQYFGPGTRLLVL.